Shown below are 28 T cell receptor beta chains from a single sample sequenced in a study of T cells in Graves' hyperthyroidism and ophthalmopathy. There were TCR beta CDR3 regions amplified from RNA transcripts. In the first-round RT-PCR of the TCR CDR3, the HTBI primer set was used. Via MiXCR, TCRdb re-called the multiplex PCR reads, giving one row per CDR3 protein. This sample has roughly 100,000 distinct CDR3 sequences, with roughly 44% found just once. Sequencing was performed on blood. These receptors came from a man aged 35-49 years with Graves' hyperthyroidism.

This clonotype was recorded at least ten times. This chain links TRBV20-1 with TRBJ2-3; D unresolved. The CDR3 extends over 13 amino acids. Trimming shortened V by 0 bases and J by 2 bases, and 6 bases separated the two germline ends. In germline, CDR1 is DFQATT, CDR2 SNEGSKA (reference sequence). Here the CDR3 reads CSARDPSTDTQYF. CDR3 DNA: TGCAGTGCTAGAGATCCTTCCACAGATACGCAGTATTTT.

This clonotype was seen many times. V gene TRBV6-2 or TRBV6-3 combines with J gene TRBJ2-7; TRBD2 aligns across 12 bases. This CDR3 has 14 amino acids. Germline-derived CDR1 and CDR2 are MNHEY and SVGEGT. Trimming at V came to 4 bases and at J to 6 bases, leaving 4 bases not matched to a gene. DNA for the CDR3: TGTGCCAGCAGTTGGACTAGCGGGAATTTCGAGCAGTACTTC. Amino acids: CASSWTSGNFEQYF.

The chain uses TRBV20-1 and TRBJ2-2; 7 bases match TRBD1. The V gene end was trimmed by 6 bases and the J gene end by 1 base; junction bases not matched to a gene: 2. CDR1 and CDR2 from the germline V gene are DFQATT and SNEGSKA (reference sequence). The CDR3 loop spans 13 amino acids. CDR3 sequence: CSARTGNTGELFF. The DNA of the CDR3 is TGCAGTGCGAGGACAGGGAACACCGGGGAGCTGTTTTTT.

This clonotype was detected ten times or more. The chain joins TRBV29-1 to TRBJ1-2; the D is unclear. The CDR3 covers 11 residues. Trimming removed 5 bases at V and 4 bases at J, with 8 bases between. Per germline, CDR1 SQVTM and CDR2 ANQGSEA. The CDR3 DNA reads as TGCAGCGTTAGTATCGGCTATGGCTACACCTTC. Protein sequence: CSVSIGYGYTF.

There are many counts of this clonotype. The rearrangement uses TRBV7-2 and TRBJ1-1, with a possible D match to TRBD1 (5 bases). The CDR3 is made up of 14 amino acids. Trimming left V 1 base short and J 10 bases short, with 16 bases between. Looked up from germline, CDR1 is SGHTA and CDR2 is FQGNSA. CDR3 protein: CASSLVGMGTTAFF. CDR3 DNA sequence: TGTGCCAGCAGCTTAGTCGGCATGGGGACTACAGCTTTCTTT.

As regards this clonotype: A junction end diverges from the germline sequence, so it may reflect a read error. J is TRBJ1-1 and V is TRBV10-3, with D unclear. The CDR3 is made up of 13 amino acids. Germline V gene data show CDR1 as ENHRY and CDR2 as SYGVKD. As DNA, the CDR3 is TGTGCCAGCAGTTACCGGAAGAACACTGAAGCTTTCTTT. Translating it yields CASSYRKNTEAFF.

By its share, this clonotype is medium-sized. Here the CDR3 reads CSVVGQFDYGYTF. The CDR3 region has the DNA TGCAGCGTTGTGGGGCAGTTCGACTATGGCTACACCTTC. The rearrangement uses TRBV29-1 and TRBJ1-2; D perhaps matches TRBD1 (5 bases). From germline, CDR1 is SQVTM and CDR2 ANQGSEA. Trimming removed 4 bases from V and 3 bases from J, with 12 bases in between. The CDR3 extends over 13 amino acids.

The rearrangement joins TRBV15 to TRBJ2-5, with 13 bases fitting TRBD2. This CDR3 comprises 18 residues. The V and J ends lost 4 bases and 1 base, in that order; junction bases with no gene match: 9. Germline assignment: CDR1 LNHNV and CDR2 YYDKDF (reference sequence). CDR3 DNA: TGTGCCACCAGCATACAAGGGACTAGCGGGATTCCCCAAGAGACCCAGTACTTC. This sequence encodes CATSIQGTSGIPQETQYF. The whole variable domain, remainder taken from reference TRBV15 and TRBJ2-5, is DAMVIQNPRYQVTQFGKPVTLSCSQTLNHNVMYWYQQKSSQAPKLLFHYYDKDFNNEADTPDNFQSRRPNTSFCFLDIRSPGLGDTAMYLCATSIQGTSGIPQETQYFGPGTRLLVL.

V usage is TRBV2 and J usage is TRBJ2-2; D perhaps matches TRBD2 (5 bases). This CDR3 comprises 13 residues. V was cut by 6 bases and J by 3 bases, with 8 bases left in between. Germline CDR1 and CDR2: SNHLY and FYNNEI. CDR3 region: CASRRVYTGELFF. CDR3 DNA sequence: TGTGCCAGCAGGAGGGTCTACACCGGGGAGCTGTTTTTT.

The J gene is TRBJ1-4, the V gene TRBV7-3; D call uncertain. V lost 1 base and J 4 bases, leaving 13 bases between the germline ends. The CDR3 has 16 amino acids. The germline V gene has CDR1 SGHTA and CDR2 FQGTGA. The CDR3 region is CASSLNGGRINEKLFF. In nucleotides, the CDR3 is TGTGCCAGCAGCTTAAATGGAGGGAGGATTAATGAAAAACTGTTTTTT.

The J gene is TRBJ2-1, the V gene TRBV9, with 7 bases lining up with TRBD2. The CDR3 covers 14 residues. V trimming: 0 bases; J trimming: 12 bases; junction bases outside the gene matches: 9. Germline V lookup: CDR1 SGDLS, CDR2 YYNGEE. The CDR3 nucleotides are TGTGCCAGCAGCGTAGGGTTTGTTGGGGAGGGGCAGTTCTTC. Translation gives CASSVGFVGEGQFF. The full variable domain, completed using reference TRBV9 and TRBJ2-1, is DSGVTQTPKHLITATGQRVTLRCSPRSGDLSVYWYQQSLDQGLQFLIQYYNGEERAKGNILERFSAQQFPDLHSELNLSSLELGDSALYFCASSVGFVGEGQFFGPGTRLTVL.

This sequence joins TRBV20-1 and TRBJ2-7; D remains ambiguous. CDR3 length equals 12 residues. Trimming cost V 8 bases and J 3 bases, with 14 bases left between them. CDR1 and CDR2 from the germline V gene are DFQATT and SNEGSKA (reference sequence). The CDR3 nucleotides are TGCAGTAGTATCGCGACGTTCTACGAGCAGTACTTC. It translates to CSSIATFYEQYF.

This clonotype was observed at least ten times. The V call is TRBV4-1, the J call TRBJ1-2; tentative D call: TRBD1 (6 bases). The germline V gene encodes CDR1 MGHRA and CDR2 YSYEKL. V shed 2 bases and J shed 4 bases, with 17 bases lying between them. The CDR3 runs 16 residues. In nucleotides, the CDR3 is TGCGCCAGCAGCCAATCGACAGGTCAGGCGGGCTATGGCTACACCTTC. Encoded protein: CASSQSTGQAGYGYTF.

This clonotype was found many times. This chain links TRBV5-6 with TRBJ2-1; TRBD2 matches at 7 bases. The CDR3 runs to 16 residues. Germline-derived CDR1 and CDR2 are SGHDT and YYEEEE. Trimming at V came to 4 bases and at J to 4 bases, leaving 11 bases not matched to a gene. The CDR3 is CASSRHGLDTYNEQFF. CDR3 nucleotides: TGTGCCAGCAGCCGTCACGGACTAGATACTTACAATGAGCAGTTCTTC.

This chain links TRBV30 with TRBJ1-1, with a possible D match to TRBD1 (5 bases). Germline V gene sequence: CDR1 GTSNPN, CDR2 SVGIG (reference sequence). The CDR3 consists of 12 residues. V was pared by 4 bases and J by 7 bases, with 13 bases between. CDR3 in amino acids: CAWKRTPREAFF. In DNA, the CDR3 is TGTGCCTGGAAAAGGACACCCCGTGAAGCTTTCTTT.

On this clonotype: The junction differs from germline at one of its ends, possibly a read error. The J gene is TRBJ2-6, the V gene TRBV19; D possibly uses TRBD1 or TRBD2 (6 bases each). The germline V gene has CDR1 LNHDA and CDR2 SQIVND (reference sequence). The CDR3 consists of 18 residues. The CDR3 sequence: CASSMRVSGASGANVLTF. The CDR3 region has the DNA TGTGCCAGTAGTATGAGAGTATCGGGGGCCTCCGGGGCCAACGTCCTGACGTTC.

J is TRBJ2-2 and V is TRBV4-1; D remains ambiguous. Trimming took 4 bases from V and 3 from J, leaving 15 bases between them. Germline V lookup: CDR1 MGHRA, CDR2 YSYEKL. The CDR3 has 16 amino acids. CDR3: CASSPITGAHTGELFF. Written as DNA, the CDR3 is TGCGCCAGCAGCCCCATCACCGGAGCCCACACCGGGGAGCTGTTTTTT.

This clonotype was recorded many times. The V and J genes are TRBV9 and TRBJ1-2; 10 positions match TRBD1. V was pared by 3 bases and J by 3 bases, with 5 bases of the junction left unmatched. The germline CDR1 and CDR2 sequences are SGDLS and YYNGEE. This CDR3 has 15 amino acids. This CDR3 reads CASSADRGPYYGYTF. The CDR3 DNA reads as TGTGCCAGCAGCGCAGACAGGGGGCCGTACTATGGCTACACCTTC.

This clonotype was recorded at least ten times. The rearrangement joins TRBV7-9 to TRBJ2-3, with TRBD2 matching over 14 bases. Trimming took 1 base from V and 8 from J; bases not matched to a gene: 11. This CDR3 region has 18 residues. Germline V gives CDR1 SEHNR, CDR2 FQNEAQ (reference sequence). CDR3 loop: CASSLGIGLAGGGGTQYF. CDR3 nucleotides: TGTGCCAGCAGCTTAGGAATAGGACTAGCGGGAGGCGGCGGTACGCAGTATTTT.

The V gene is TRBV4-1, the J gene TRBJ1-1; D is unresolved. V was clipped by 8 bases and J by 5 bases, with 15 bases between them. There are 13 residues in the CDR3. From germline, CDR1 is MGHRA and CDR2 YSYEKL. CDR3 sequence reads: CASGKSLGTEAFF. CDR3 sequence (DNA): TGCGCCAGCGGAAAGTCTCTGGGGACTGAAGCTTTCTTT.

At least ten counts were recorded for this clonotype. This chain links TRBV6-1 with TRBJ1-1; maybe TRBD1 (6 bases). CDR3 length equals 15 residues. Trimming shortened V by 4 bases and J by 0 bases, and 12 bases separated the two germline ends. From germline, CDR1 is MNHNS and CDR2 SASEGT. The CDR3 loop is CASSALDSLNTEAFF. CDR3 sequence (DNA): TGTGCCAGCAGTGCTTTGGACAGTCTGAACACTGAAGCTTTCTTT.

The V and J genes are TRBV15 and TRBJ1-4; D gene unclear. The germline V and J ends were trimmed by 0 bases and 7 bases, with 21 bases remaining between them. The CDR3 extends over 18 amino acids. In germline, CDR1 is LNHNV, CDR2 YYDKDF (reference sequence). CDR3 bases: TGTGCCACCAGCAGAGATACCTTGGCGGGAAGTAAGGGTGAAAAACTGTTTTTT. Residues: CATSRDTLAGSKGEKLFF.

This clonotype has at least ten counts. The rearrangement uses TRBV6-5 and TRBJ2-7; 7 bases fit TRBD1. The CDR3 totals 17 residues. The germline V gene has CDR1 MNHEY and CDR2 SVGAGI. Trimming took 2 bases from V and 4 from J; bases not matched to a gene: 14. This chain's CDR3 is CASSYAPPGTVKYEQYF. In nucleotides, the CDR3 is TGTGCCAGCAGTTACGCCCCCCCCGGGACAGTTAAGTACGAGCAGTACTTC.

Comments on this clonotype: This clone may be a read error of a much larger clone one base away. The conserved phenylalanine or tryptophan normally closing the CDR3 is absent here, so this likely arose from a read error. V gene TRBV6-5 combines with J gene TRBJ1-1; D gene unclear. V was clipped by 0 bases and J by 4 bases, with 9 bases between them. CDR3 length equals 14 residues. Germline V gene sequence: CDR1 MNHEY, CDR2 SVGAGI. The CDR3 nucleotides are TGTGCCAGCAGTTACTCGAGTCGCGCCACTGAAGCTTTCTGT. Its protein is CASSYSSRATEAFC.

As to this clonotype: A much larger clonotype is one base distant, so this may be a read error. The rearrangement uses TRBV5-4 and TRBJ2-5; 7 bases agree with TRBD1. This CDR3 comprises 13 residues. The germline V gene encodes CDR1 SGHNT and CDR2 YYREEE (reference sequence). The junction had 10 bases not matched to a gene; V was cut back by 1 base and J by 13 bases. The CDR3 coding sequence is TGTGCCAGCAGCTTGCCCCACACAGGGGTCCGGTACTTC. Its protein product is CASSLPHTGVRYF.

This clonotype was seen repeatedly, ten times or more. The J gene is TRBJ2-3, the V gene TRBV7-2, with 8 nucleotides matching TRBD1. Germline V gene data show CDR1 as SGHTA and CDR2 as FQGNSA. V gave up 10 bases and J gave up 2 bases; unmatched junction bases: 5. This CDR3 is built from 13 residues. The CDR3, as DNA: TGTGCCACCCGGGACAGGAACACAGATACGCAGTATTTT. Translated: CATRDRNTDTQYF.

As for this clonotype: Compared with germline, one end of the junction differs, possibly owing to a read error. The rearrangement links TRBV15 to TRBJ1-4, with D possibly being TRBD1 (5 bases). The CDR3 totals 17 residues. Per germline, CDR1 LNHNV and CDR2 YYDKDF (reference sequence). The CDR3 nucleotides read TGTGCCGCCAGCAGAGATCGGAGCTCTGGGGCCAACGAAAAACTGTTTTTT. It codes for CAASRDRSSGANEKLFF. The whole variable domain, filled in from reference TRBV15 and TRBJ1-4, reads DAMVIQNPRYQVTQFGKPVTLSCSQTLNHNVMYWYQQKSSQAPKLLFHYYDKDFNNEADTPDNFQSRRPNTSFCFLDIRSPGLGDTAMYLCAASRDRSSGANEKLFFGSGTQLSVL.

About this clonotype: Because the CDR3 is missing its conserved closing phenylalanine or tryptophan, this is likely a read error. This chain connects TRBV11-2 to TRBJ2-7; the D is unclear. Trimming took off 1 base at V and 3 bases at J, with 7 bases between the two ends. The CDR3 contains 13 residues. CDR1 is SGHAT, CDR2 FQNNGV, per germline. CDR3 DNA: TGTGCCAGCAGCTTAGGAGCCAACTACGAGCAGTACTTG. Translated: CASSLGANYEQYL.